These 23 T cell receptor beta chains originate from one sample sequenced in a study of shared clonotypes between healthy human individuals. Here immunoSEQ multiplex PCR was the method, and the copy in TCRdb shows in-frame clones only, minus some. The sample shows approximately 470,000 clones, approximately 78% of them seen only once. Sequencing was carried out using PBMCs. These receptors all stem from a woman between 40 and 55 years old in good health. Some clones in this sample may be carry-over from other donors' samples.

The chain combines TRBV5-4 with TRBJ2-2, with 7 bases lining up with TRBD2. V trimming: 4 bases; J trimming: 3 bases; junction bases outside the gene matches: 12. CDR1 is SGHNT and CDR2 is YYREEE in the germline V gene (reference sequence). The CDR3 has 17 residues. As DNA, the CDR3 is TGTGCCAGCAGCCCGCAGGGAGGGCGAGTGGACACCGGGGAGCTGTTTTTT. Translating it yields CASSPQGGRVDTGELFF.

The chain combines TRBV28 with TRBJ2-1, with 14 bases that match TRBD2. CDR3 length: 18 residues. V lost 5 bases, J lost 6 bases, and 12 bases stayed unmatched. The germline V gene encodes CDR1 MDHEN and CDR2 SYDVKM. The CDR3 DNA reads as TGTGCCAGCAGTCCTTGGGGACTAGCGGGAGAGGGGGGCAATGAGCAGTTCTTC. Its protein product is CASSPWGLAGEGGNEQFF.

The chain carries TRBV28 and TRBJ2-5; maybe TRBD2 (5 bases). With the DNA end fitting TRBJ2-7 better, the J assignment may be wrong. From germline, CDR1 is MDHEN and CDR2 SYDVKM. This CDR3 contains 14 residues. The CDR3 region is CASSLEVTGYEQYF. The CDR3 DNA reads as TGTGCCAGCAGTTTGGAGGTTACGGGCTACGAGCAGTACTTC.

This chain joins TRBV6-5 and TRBJ1-2, with D unclear. Trimming cost V 6 bases and J 1 base, with 15 bases left between them. CDR3 length: 15 amino acids. CDR1 and CDR2 from the germline V gene are MNHEY and SVGAGI. CDR3 amino acids: CASSVAPSDNYGYTF. In DNA form, the CDR3 reads TGTGCCAGCAGCGTAGCTCCTTCAGATAACTATGGCTACACCTTC.

The gene calls are TRBV21-1 and TRBJ2-7. TRBV21-1 is listed as a pseudogene. The CDR3 spans 13 residues. DNA of the CDR3: TGTGCCAGCAGCAAAAGTCTGGACTACGAGCAGTACTTC. Encoded protein: CASSKSLDYEQYF.

In this sample, this clone turned up once. The chain is built from TRBV6-4 and TRBJ2-2, with D possibly being TRBD2 (6 bases). The CDR3 has 15 residues. The ends were cut back, 7 bases at V and 3 bases at J, with 15 bases in the middle. Looked up from germline, CDR1 is MRHNA and CDR2 is SNTAGT. The CDR3 here is CASKELADYTGELFF. CDR3 DNA sequence: TGTGCCAGCAAGGAACTAGCAGATTACACCGGGGAGCTGTTTTTT.

This chain uses TRBV5-1 with TRBJ2-7, with 7 bases that match TRBD1. Per germline, CDR1 SGHRS and CDR2 YFSETQ. V lost 0 bases to trimming and J lost 6 bases; unmatched junction nucleotides: 9. This CDR3 is built from 15 residues. This CDR3 reads CASSLASSTGAEQYF. The CDR3 coding sequence is TGCGCCAGCAGCTTGGCCTCCTCCACAGGGGCCGAGCAGTACTTC.

The chain uses TRBV9 and TRBJ2-1; 7 bases map to TRBD2. Trimming took 0 bases from V and 8 from J; bases not matched to a gene: 5. The CDR3 length is 14 residues. CDR1 and CDR2 (germline): SGDLS, YYNGEE. Here the CDR3 reads CASSVGGGTYEQFF. CDR3 coding DNA: TGTGCCAGCAGCGTAGGGGGAGGGACCTATGAGCAGTTCTTC.

This clone was seen just once. The CDR3 nucleotides read TGTGCCACCAGCAGAGGGAGGTCGTCGGAGACCCAGTACTTC. It encodes CATSRGRSSETQYF. This rearrangement joins TRBV15 to TRBJ2-5; a weak D match, TRBD2 (5 bases). The CDR3 is 14 amino acids. Germline CDR1 reads LNHNV; CDR2 reads YYDKDF (reference sequence). Trimming shortened V by 1 base and J by 5 bases, and 11 bases separated the two germline ends.

The chain links TRBV7-3 to TRBJ2-7; D is unclear. The CDR3 runs to 15 residues. The germline gives CDR1 SGHTA, CDR2 FQGTGA. Trimming took 0 bases from V and 5 from J, leaving 14 bases between them. DNA for the CDR3: TGTGCCAGCAGCTTAACGAAGGGAAGTATCAACGAGCAGTACTTC. Amino acid sequence: CASSLTKGSINEQYF.

The chain combines TRBV2 with TRBJ2-2, with a tentative D call TRBD1 (5 bases). Between the trimmed V and J ends, which lost 3 bases and 4 bases, there was a span of 12 bases. CDR3 length equals 15 residues. The germline V gene has CDR1 SNHLY and CDR2 FYNNEI. The CDR3 region is CASSDPGLVTGELFF. The CDR3 DNA is TGTGCCAGCAGTGATCCAGGGTTAGTCACCGGGGAGCTGTTTTTT.

DNA of the CDR3: TGTGCCATCAGTGAGTTAGGTTCTGGAGATGAAAAACTGTTTTTT. It encodes CAISELGSGDEKLFF. The chain recombines TRBV10-3 with TRBJ1-4, with no clear D. This CDR3 spans 15 amino acids. With 1 base removed from V and 6 bases from J, the gap between germline ends came to 12 bases. Germline CDR1 and CDR2: ENHRY and SYGVKD.

This sequence joins TRBV15 and TRBJ2-7, with 10 positions matching TRBD2. V shed 0 bases, J shed 7 bases, and the junction held 12 bases outside the gene matches. The germline gives CDR1 LNHNV, CDR2 YYDKDF (reference sequence). CDR3 length equals 17 residues. CDR3 protein: CATSRDLQREGLWEQYF. The CDR3 nucleotides are TGTGCCACCAGCAGAGATCTCCAGCGGGAGGGCCTGTGGGAGCAGTACTTC.

The table lists this clone with a few counts. The chain is built from TRBV7-2 and TRBJ2-2, with 7 bases matching TRBD1. The CDR3 extends over 14 amino acids. Per the germline V gene, CDR1 is SGHTA and CDR2 is FQGNSA. The V gene end was trimmed by 4 bases and the J gene end by 7 bases; junction bases not matched to a gene: 6. The CDR3, as DNA: TGTGCCAGCAGCTCCGGGACAGCGCGCGGGGAGCTGTTTTTT. Its protein is CASSSGTARGELFF.

The genes are TRBV6-1 and TRBJ2-3; 11 bases line up with TRBD2. V trimming: 2 bases; J trimming: 0 bases; junction bases outside the gene matches: 4. The CDR3 is made up of 17 amino acids. CDR1 is MNHNS and CDR2 is SASEGT in the germline V gene. The CDR3 reads CASSELLAGASTDTQYF. The CDR3 bases are TGTGCCAGCAGTGAATTACTAGCGGGAGCTAGCACAGATACGCAGTATTTT.

J is TRBJ2-6 and V is TRBV5-4, with D perhaps TRBD1 (5 bases). Germline values: CDR1 SGHNT, CDR2 YYREEE (reference sequence). The CDR3 length is 17 residues. Trimming removed 3 bases from V and 2 bases from J, with 15 bases in between. The CDR3 is CASSSPGRGPGANVLTF. The CDR3 nucleotides read TGTGCCAGCAGCTCCCCTGGAAGGGGTCCTGGGGCCAACGTCCTGACTTTC.

This rearrangement joins TRBV5-1 to TRBJ2-7; D might be TRBD1 or TRBD2, each matching 6 bases. Germline V gene lookup returns CDR1 SGHRS and CDR2 YFSETQ. V lost 0 bases and J lost 0, with 10 bases in between. This CDR3 has 15 amino acids. This CDR3 is CASSLEGGLSYEQYF. DNA for the CDR3: TGCGCCAGCAGCTTGGAAGGGGGACTCTCCTACGAGCAGTACTTC.

This clone was seen more than once but under ten times. The genes are TRBV10-3 and TRBJ1-1; 7 nucleotides agree with TRBD1. With 4 bases clipped from V and 2 bases from J, the junction kept 7 bases outside the gene matches. In germline, CDR1 is ENHRY, CDR2 SYGVKD. CDR3 length: 15 residues. The CDR3 loop is CAISVGTAINTEAFF. CDR3 nucleotides: TGTGCCATCAGTGTTGGGACAGCGATCAACACTGAAGCTTTCTTT.

The rearrangement joins TRBV11-1 to TRBJ2-4; TRBD2 agrees at 13 bases. This CDR3 is 16 amino acids long. With 5 bases clipped from V and 4 bases from J, the junction kept 5 bases outside the gene matches. Germline lookup yields CDR1 SGHAT and CDR2 FQDESV (reference sequence). CDR3 in DNA: TGTGCCAGCAGCAAACCGGGACTAGCGGGAAAAAACATTCAGTACTTC. It specifies CASSKPGLAGKNIQYF.

The table lists this clone with a count of one. The chain recombines TRBV18 with TRBJ2-7; D is possibly TRBD2 (5 bases). CDR3 length equals 14 residues. The V and J ends lost 6 bases and 2 bases respectively, with 14 bases between them. Germline V gene sequence: CDR1 KGHSH, CDR2 LQKENI. CDR3 loop: CASSPLALTYEQYF. The CDR3 DNA reads TGTGCCAGCTCCCCTCTAGCATTAACCTACGAGCAGTACTTC.

The chain is built from TRBV4-1 and TRBJ2-7, with TRBD1 matching 8 bases. Germline loops: CDR1 MGHRA, CDR2 YSYEKL. CDR3 length: 18 amino acids. V trimming: 4 bases; J trimming: 3 bases; junction bases outside the gene matches: 17. CDR3 amino acids: CASSRRAHRQGRNYEQYF. The DNA for the CDR3 is TGCGCCAGCAGCCGGAGGGCCCACCGACAGGGGAGAAACTACGAGCAGTACTTC.

The J gene is TRBJ1-1, the V gene TRBV16, with a possible D match to TRBD1 (5 bases). V dropped 0 bases and J dropped 0 bases, with 8 bases sitting between them. Germline CDR1 KGHSY, CDR2 FQNENV. The CDR3 contains 15 residues. DNA of the CDR3: TGTGCCAGCAGCCAATCGGGGGTGTTGAACACTGAAGCTTTCTTT. It yields the protein CASSQSGVLNTEAFF.

The chain links TRBV4-1 to TRBJ2-7, with TRBD2 identical over 8 bases. The CDR3 contains 16 residues. The trim removed 8 bases at V and 5 bases at J, leaving 17 bases unmatched. The germline V gene has CDR1 MGHRA and CDR2 YSYEKL. This CDR3 reads CASGPGRASGSHEQYF. CDR3 nucleotide sequence: TGCGCCAGCGGCCCGGGCCGGGCTAGCGGGTCCCACGAGCAGTACTTC.